This TCR beta chain was recorded in a study of T cell clones after liver transplantation. Study-wide background: Liver transplant recipients had immunosuppression withdrawal attempted within 2 years. TCRbeta sequencing after a pre-transplant mixed lymphocyte reaction identified graft-donor-reactive clones, later tracked in post-transplant blood. Subjects received no induction therapy and standard immunosuppression until randomization at 12-24 months post-transplant.

Germline V gene data show CDR1 as LGHNA and CDR2 as YSLEER. V lost 0 bases, J lost 13 bases, and 10 bases stayed unmatched. The CDR3 has 15 residues. CD3+CD4+ and CD3+CD8+ cells were FACS-sorted from thawed unstimulated PBMCs. This table comes from immunoSEQ multiplex PCR, and its TCRdb copy is limited to in-frame clones, with some not included. The profile shows 40,000 to 65,000 clones, 65% to 85% of them singletons. The sequencing here drew on CD4+ T cells from blood, taken before liver transplant. The rearrangement links TRBV4-3 to TRBJ1-5; 9 positions match TRBD1. The clonotype originates from a human donor who received a liver transplant. CDR3 region: CASSQDKGQGEIQHF. CDR3 nucleotide sequence: TGCGCCAGCAGCCAAGACAAGGGACAGGGTGAAATTCAGCATTTT.